This entry lists 30 T cell receptor beta chains sequenced from one sample in a study of shared clonotypes between healthy human individuals. The data were produced by immunoSEQ multiplex PCR, yet TCRdb's version contains in-frame clones alone and is incomplete. The top ten hold under 0.15% of the sample, which has approximately 2.5 million clones, around nine tenths seen once. The sample consisted of naive CD4+ T cells sorted from blood. The sample's subset: CD45RA+ positively selected. The receptors derive from a man aged 18 to 30 in good health.

The chain recombines TRBV7-9 with TRBJ2-6; 7 nucleotides align to TRBD1. V lost 4 bases to trimming and J lost 0 bases; unmatched junction nucleotides: 6. CDR1 is SEHNR and CDR2 is FQNEAQ in the germline V gene (reference sequence). CDR3 length: 17 amino acids. The CDR3 spells CASSWPGQISGANVLTF. CDR3 DNA: TGTGCCAGCAGCTGGCCGGGACAGATCTCTGGGGCCAACGTCCTGACTTTC.

The gene calls are TRBV2 and TRBJ2-7; weak D call: TRBD2 (5 bases). The CDR3 length is 15 residues. V was pared by 6 bases and J by 1 base, with 16 bases between. CDR1 is SNHLY, CDR2 FYNNEI, per germline. CDR3 sequence (DNA): TGTGCCAGCAGAAGACCGGGAACCTCTTCCTACGAGCAGTACTTC. It specifies CASRRPGTSSYEQYF. Using reference TRBV2 and TRBJ2-7 for the parts outside the CDR3, the full variable domain is EPEVTQTPSHQVTQMGQEVILRCVPISNHLYFYWYRQILGQKVEFLVSFYNNEISEKSEIFDDQFSVERPDGSNFTLKIRSTKLEDSAMYFCASRRPGTSSYEQYFGPGTRLTVT.

J is TRBJ1-4 and V is TRBV30, with 11 positions matching TRBD1. This CDR3 has 17 residues. CDR1 and CDR2 (germline): GTSNPN, SVGIG (reference sequence). V lost 5 bases and J lost 0; bases outside the gene matches: 8. The CDR3 loop reads CAWGQGASPSTNEKLFF. The CDR3 region has the DNA TGTGCCTGGGGACAGGGGGCTTCCCCCTCAACTAATGAAAAACTGTTTTTT.

V usage is TRBV6-4 and J usage is TRBJ2-2; D is perhaps TRBD2 (5 bases). Deletions cut 4 bases from V and 5 bases from J, with 11 bases between. The CDR3 has 14 amino acids. Germline CDR1 reads MRHNA; CDR2 reads SNTAGT. CDR3 protein: CASSGGFGTGELFF. CDR3 DNA: TGTGCCAGCAGTGGAGGGTTCGGGACCGGGGAGCTGTTTTTT.

This rearrangement joins TRBV27 to TRBJ2-7; 10 bases map to TRBD1. Germline CDR1 reads MNHEY; CDR2 reads SMNVEV (reference sequence). This CDR3 contains 17 residues. V lost 5 bases, J lost 3 bases, and 13 bases stayed unmatched. The CDR3 DNA reads TGTGCCAGCAGTCCCCCCGGACAGGGGGGGGTTTTCTACGAGCAGTACTTC. Translation: CASSPPGQGGVFYEQYF.

The chain couples TRBV7-2 to TRBJ2-5; a possible D gene is TRBD2 (5 bases). CDR1 is SGHTA, CDR2 FQGNSA, per germline. This CDR3 is 14 amino acids long. V was cut by 1 base and J by 5 bases, with 11 bases left in between. CDR3: CASSLETRGETQYF. The CDR3 coding sequence is TGTGCCAGCAGCTTAGAGACCCGAGGGGAGACCCAGTACTTC. Based on the CDR3 plus reference TRBV7-2 and TRBJ2-5, the full variable domain is GAGVSQSPSNKVTEKGKDVELRCDPISGHTALYWYRQSLGQGLEFLIYFQGNSAPDKSGLPSDRFSAERTGGSVSTLTIQRTQQEDSAVYLCASSLETRGETQYFGPGTRLLVL.

This rearrangement joins TRBV6-5 to TRBJ2-7; D possibly corresponds to TRBD2 (5 bases). Germline CDR1 MNHEY, CDR2 SVGAGI. There are 14 residues in the CDR3. V gave up 4 bases and J gave up 0 bases, with 10 bases separating them. The CDR3 DNA reads as TGTGCCAGCAGTTCCCGGGGAAGCTCCTACGAGCAGTACTTC. This sequence encodes CASSSRGSSYEQYF.

This chain links TRBV5-1 with TRBJ1-4; 9 nucleotides line up with TRBD1. The CDR3 runs 16 residues. CDR1 SGHRS and CDR2 YFSETQ come from the germline V gene. V lost 4 bases and J lost 0; bases outside the gene matches: 4. The CDR3 DNA reads TGCGCCAGCAGCACGACAGGGGGAGCAACTAATGAAAAACTGTTTTTT. It encodes CASSTTGGATNEKLFF.

The V gene is TRBV5-1, the J gene TRBJ2-2, with 8 bases identical to TRBD1. The CDR3 consists of 16 residues. CDR1 and CDR2 (germline): SGHRS, YFSETQ. V gave up 4 bases and J gave up 1 base; unmatched junction bases: 6. This CDR3 reads CASSQDRVENTGELFF. In nucleotides, the CDR3 is TGCGCCAGCAGCCAGGACAGGGTAGAGAACACCGGGGAGCTGTTTTTT. Supplemented by reference TRBV5-1 and TRBJ2-2, the full variable domain reads KAGVTQTPRYLIKTRGQQVTLSCSPISGHRSVSWYQQTPGQGLQFLFEYFSETQRNKGNFPGRFSGRQFSNSRSEMNVSTLELGDSALYLCASSQDRVENTGELFFGEGSRLTVL.

The chain uses TRBV7-2 and TRBJ1-2; 8 bases are shared with TRBD1. V gave up 1 base and J gave up 8 bases; unmatched junction bases: 15. The CDR3 is 17 residues long. Looked up from germline, CDR1 is SGHTA and CDR2 is FQGNSA. The CDR3 nucleotides read TGTGCCAGCAGCTTAGAAGGGACAGGACCCCATCCTTGGGGCTACACCTTC. Protein: CASSLEGTGPHPWGYTF. Complete variable domain (other parts from reference TRBV7-2 and TRBJ1-2): GAGVSQSPSNKVTEKGKDVELRCDPISGHTALYWYRQSLGQGLEFLIYFQGNSAPDKSGLPSDRFSAERTGGSVSTLTIQRTQQEDSAVYLCASSLEGTGPHPWGYTFGSGTRLTVV.

The J gene is TRBJ1-2, the V gene TRBV21-1; the table names TRBD1, a call not compared with the DNA. TRBV21-1 constitutes a pseudogene. CDR3 length: 14 amino acids. The CDR3: CASRMTGYGYGYTF. As DNA, the CDR3 is TGTGCCAGCAGGATGACAGGGTACGGCTATGGCTACACCTTC.

The chain has TRBV5-1 and TRBJ1-2; perhaps TRBD1 as D (6 bases). V shed 0 bases and J shed 8 bases, with 14 bases lying between them. Germline V lookup: CDR1 SGHRS, CDR2 YFSETQ. The CDR3 length is 14 residues. The CDR3 loop is CASSLEAGVKGYTF. DNA for the CDR3: TGCGCCAGCAGCTTGGAGGCAGGGGTGAAGGGCTACACCTTC.

The DNA of the CDR3 is TGTGCCAGCAGCAAACGGGCCTTTGAAAAACTGTTTTTT. Encoded protein: CASSKRAFEKLFF. V usage is TRBV21-1 and J usage is TRBJ1-4. TRBV21-1 is listed as a pseudogene. The CDR3 has 13 amino acids.

The rearrangement uses TRBV6-1 and TRBJ1-6, with no clear D. The CDR3 is 19 residues long. Per the germline V gene, CDR1 is MNHNS and CDR2 is SASEGT. The germline V and J ends were trimmed by 2 bases and 0 bases, with 17 bases remaining between them. The CDR3 DNA reads as TGTGCCAGCAGTGAAAAGGCTATAGGCAGCAGCTCCTATAATTCACCCCTCCACTTT. As protein: CASSEKAIGSSSYNSPLHF.

The chain couples TRBV5-1 to TRBJ2-3, with 12 bases lining up with TRBD2. V trimming: 4 bases; J trimming: 3 bases; junction bases outside the gene matches: 6. The germline V gene has CDR1 SGHRS and CDR2 YFSETQ. This CDR3 has 16 residues. CDR3 sequence reads: CASSTASGGATDTQYF. Written as DNA, the CDR3 is TGCGCCAGCAGCACCGCTAGCGGGGGGGCGACAGATACGCAGTATTTT.

The chain uses TRBV6-5 and TRBJ1-6; 7 bases match TRBD1. Looked up from germline, CDR1 is MNHEY and CDR2 is SVGAGI. V lost 4 bases to trimming and J lost 9 bases; unmatched junction nucleotides: 12. The CDR3 consists of 16 residues. The CDR3 nucleotides read TGTGCCAGCAGTTTCACTTTACAGGGGAAAGGTTCACCCCTCCACTTT. Amino acid sequence: CASSFTLQGKGSPLHF.

The genes are TRBV7-9 and TRBJ2-5, with 10 bases matching TRBD1. Germline trimming cut 3 bases from V and 5 bases from J; bases unmatched to any gene: 3. This CDR3 is built from 14 residues. Germline lookup yields CDR1 SEHNR and CDR2 FQNEAQ (reference sequence). The CDR3 DNA sequence: TGTGCCAGCAGCTTGGACAGGGGGACCGAGACCCAGTACTTC. It codes for CASSLDRGTETQYF.

This chain joins TRBV7-9 and TRBJ2-7; D unclear. This CDR3 comprises 18 residues. Germline V gene data show CDR1 as SEHNR and CDR2 as FQNEAQ (reference sequence). With 5 bases removed from V and 0 bases from J, the gap between germline ends came to 23 bases. In DNA, the CDR3 is TGTGCCAGCAGCCGGAAGGGTGGTCTTTCGCTACTCTCCTACGAGCAGTACTTC. It specifies CASSRKGGLSLLSYEQYF.

This chain joins TRBV2 and TRBJ2-2; 9 positions match TRBD2. Losses at the gene ends were 6 bases for V and 4 bases for J; bases not matched to a gene: 6. The CDR3 runs 15 residues. The germline CDR1 and CDR2 sequences are SNHLY and FYNNEI. CDR3 sequence reads: CASSRGLAGTGELFF. CDR3 nucleotides: TGTGCCAGCAGCCGGGGACTAGCTGGCACCGGGGAGCTGTTTTTT.

The chain employs TRBV7-2 and TRBJ2-5; 7 bases align to TRBD1. The ends lost 6 bases at V and 7 bases at J; junction bases unmatched: 14. CDR1 SGHTA and CDR2 FQGNSA come from the germline V gene. This CDR3 region has 15 residues. This CDR3 reads CASRKDRANEGTQYF. The CDR3 coding sequence is TGTGCCAGCAGAAAAGACAGGGCGAATGAGGGGACCCAGTACTTC.

The J gene is TRBJ1-6, the V gene TRBV4-1, with D possibly TRBD1 on 5 matching bases. The germline V and J ends were trimmed by 3 bases and 5 bases, with 14 bases remaining between them. In germline, CDR1 is MGHRA, CDR2 YSYEKL. The CDR3 has 16 residues. CDR3 residues: CASSHPTWGDNSPLHF. For the CDR3, the DNA is TGCGCCAGCAGCCACCCTACATGGGGGGATAATTCACCCCTCCACTTT.

The rearrangement uses TRBV7-6 and TRBJ2-1; the D is unclear. The CDR3 length is 13 residues. The germline gives CDR1 SGHVS, CDR2 FNYEAQ. Trimming took off 5 bases at V and 9 bases at J, with 14 bases between the two ends. CDR3 DNA: TGTGCCAGCAGCCCTGGCCTGTCTAGTGAGCAGTTCTTC. Amino acid sequence: CASSPGLSSEQFF.

This rearrangement joins TRBV9 to TRBJ2-1; no firm D call. Germline lookup yields CDR1 SGDLS and CDR2 YYNGEE. Trimming pared 0 bases from V and 5 bases from J, leaving 6 bases between. The CDR3 runs 13 residues. The CDR3 spells CASSVGRDNEQFF. DNA of the CDR3: TGTGCCAGCAGCGTAGGGAGAGACAATGAGCAGTTCTTC. The whole variable domain, filled in from reference TRBV9 and TRBJ2-1, reads DSGVTQTPKHLITATGQRVTLRCSPRSGDLSVYWYQQSLDQGLQFLIQYYNGEERAKGNILERFSAQQFPDLHSELNLSSLELGDSALYFCASSVGRDNEQFFGPGTRLTVL.

J is TRBJ2-1 and V is TRBV5-1; weak D call: TRBD2 (6 bases). CDR1 SGHRS and CDR2 YFSETQ come from the germline V gene. With 4 bases removed from V and 8 bases from J, the gap between germline ends came to 16 bases. This CDR3 spans 14 amino acids. The CDR3 DNA reads as TGCGCCAGCAGCCCCACGGGACTGGTGGATGAGCAGTTCTTC. Translated, it gives CASSPTGLVDEQFF.

The gene calls are TRBV6-6 and TRBJ2-5; TRBD2 aligns across 13 bases. Germline V CDR1 and CDR2: MNHNY, SVGAGI (reference sequence). With 5 bases clipped from V and 4 bases from J, the junction kept 4 bases outside the gene matches. The CDR3 covers 15 residues. CDR3 amino acids: CASSRTSGSGETQYF. The CDR3 DNA reads as TGTGCCAGCAGTCGGACTAGCGGGAGTGGAGAGACCCAGTACTTC.

CDR3 loop: CASSVGPGTGGSGANVLTF. In DNA form, the CDR3 reads TGTGCCAGCAGCGTAGGGCCGGGGACAGGGGGCTCTGGGGCCAACGTCCTGACTTTC. The rearrangement joins TRBV9 to TRBJ2-6, with TRBD1 matching 11 bases. The CDR3 is made up of 19 amino acids. CDR1 SGDLS and CDR2 YYNGEE come from the germline V gene. Unmatched junction bases numbered 5, after V lost 0 bases and J lost 0 bases. The full variable domain, its missing parts supplied by reference TRBV9 and TRBJ2-6, is DSGVTQTPKHLITATGQRVTLRCSPRSGDLSVYWYQQSLDQGLQFLIQYYNGEERAKGNILERFSAQQFPDLHSELNLSSLELGDSALYFCASSVGPGTGGSGANVLTFGAGSRLTVL.

Turning to this clone: Other DNA sequences in this sample translate to the same CDR3. The chain combines TRBV28 with TRBJ2-1; 9 bases fit TRBD2. Unmatched junction bases numbered 3, after V lost 6 bases and J lost 3 bases. The CDR3 consists of 14 residues. CDR1 MDHEN and CDR2 SYDVKM come from the germline V gene. The CDR3 DNA reads as TGTGCCAGCAGGTCTAGCGGGGTCTACAATGAGCAGTTCTTC. Its protein is CASRSSGVYNEQFF.

The chain has TRBV18 and TRBJ1-6; D is uncertain. CDR3 length: 14 residues. The V end lost 3 bases, the J end lost 7 bases, and 10 bases lay between the germline ends. Germline CDR1 is KGHSH and CDR2 is LQKENI. CDR3: CASSPGYSNSPLHF. CDR3 sequence (DNA): TGTGCCAGCTCACCGGGATACAGCAATTCACCCCTCCACTTT.

The rearrangement joins TRBV12-5 to TRBJ2-5; tentatively, D is TRBD2 (5 bases). The germline V gene encodes CDR1 LGHNT and CDR2 FRNRAP. V was pared by 4 bases and J by 5 bases, with 17 bases between. The CDR3 has 15 residues. The CDR3 bases are TGTGCTAGTGGTTATGGGAGAATTTCGGGGGAGACCCAGTACTTC. Protein product: CASGYGRISGETQYF.

A word on this clone: Compared with germline, one end of the junction differs, possibly owing to a read error. This chain joins TRBV6-1 and TRBJ2-1, with TRBD2 matching over 15 bases. This CDR3 comprises 16 residues. Germline loops: CDR1 MNHNS, CDR2 SASEGT. Here the CDR3 reads CASREGTSGRYNEQFF. CDR3 coding DNA: TGTGCCAGCAGGGAAGGGACTAGCGGGAGGTACAATGAGCAGTTCTTC.